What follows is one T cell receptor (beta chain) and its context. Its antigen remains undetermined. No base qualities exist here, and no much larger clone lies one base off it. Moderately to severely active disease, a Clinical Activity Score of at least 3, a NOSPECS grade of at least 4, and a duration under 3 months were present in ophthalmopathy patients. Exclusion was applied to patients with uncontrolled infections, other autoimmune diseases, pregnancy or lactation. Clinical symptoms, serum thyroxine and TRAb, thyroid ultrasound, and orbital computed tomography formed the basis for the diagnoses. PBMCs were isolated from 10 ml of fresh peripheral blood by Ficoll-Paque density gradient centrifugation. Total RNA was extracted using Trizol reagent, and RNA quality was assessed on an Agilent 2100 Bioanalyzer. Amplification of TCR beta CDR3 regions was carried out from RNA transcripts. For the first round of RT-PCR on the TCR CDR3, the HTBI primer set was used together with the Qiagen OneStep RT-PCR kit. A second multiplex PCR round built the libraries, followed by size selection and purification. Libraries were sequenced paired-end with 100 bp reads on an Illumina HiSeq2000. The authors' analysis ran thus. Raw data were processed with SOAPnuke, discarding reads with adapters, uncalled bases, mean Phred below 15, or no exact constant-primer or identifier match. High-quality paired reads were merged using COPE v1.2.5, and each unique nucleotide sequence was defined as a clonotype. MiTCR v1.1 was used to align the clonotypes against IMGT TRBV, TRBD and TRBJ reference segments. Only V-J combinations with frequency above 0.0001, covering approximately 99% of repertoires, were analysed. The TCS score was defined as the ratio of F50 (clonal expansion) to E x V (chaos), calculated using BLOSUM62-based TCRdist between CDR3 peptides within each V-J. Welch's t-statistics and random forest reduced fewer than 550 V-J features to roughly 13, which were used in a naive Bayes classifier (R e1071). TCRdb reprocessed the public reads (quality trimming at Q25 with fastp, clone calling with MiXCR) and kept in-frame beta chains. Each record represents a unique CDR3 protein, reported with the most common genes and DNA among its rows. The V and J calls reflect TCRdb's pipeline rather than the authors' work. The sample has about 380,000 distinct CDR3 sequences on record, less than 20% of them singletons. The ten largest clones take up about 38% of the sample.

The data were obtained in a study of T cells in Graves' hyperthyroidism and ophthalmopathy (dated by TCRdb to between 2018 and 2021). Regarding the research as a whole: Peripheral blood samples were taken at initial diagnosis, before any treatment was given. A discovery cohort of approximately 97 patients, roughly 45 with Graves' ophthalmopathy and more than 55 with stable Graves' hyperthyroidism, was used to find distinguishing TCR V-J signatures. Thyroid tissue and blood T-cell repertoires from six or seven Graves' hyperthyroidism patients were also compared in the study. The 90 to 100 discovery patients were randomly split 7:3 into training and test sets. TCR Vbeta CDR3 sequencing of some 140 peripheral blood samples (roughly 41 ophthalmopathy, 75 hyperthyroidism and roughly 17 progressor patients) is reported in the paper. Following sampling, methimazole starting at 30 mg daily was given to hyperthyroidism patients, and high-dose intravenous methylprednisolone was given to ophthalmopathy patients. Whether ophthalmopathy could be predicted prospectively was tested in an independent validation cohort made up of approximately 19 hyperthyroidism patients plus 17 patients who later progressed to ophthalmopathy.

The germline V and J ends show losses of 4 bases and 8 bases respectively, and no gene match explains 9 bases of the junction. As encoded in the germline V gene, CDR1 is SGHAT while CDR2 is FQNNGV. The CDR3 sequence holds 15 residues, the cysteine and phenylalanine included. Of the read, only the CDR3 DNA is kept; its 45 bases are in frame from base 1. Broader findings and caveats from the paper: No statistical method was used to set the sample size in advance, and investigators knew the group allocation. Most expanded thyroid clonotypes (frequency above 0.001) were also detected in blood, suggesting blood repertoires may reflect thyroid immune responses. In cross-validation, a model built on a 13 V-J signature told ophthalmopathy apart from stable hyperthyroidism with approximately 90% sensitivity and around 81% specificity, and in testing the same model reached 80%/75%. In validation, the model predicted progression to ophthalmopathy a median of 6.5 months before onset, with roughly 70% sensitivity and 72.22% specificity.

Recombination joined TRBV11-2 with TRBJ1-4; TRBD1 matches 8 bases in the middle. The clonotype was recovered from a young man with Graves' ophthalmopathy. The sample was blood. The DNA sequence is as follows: TGTGCCAGCAGCTCCGTGGACAGGGTTGGGGAAAAACTGTTTTTT. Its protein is CASSSVDRVGEKLFF. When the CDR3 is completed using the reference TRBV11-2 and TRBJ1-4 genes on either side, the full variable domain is EAGVAQSPRYKIIEKRQSVAFWCNPISGHATLYWYQQILGQGPKLLIQFQNNGVVDDSQLPKDRFSAERLKGVDSTLKIQPAKLEDSAVYLCASSSVDRVGEKLFFGSGTQLSVL.